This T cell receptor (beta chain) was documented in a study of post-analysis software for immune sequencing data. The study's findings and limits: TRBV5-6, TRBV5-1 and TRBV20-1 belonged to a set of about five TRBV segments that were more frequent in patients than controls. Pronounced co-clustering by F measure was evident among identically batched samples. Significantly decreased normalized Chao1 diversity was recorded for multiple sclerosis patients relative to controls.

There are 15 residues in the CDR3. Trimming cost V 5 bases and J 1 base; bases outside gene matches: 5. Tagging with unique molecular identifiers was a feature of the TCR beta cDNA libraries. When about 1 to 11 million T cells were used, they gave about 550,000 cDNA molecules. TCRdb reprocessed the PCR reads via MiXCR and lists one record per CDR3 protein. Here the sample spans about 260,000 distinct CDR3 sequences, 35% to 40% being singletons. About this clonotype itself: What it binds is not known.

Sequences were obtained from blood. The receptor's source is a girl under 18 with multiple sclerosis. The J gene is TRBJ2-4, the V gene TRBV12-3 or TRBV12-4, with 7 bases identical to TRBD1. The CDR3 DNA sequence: TGTGCCAGCAGTGTGTCGGGACAGGCCAAAAACATTCAGTACTTC. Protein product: CASSVSGQAKNIQYF.